This passage covers 24 T cell receptor beta chains from one sample sequenced in a study of blood T cell repertoires in COVID-19. Repertoires were generated with immunoSEQ multiplex PCR, while TCRdb's copy carries only in-frame clones and drops some. The sample lists under 450,000 clones, roughly 90% seen once, with under 3% in the top ten. Sequenced sample: PBMCs or T cells enriched from blood (not recorded which). The receptors were gathered from a woman between 25 and 40 years old who had recovered from COVID-19.

There are a few counts of this clone. The chain is built from TRBV3-1 (or the pseudogene TRBV3-2) and TRBJ1-1, with TRBD1 as a possible D gene (6 bases). From germline, CDR1 is LGHDT and CDR2 YNNKEL (reference sequence). Trimming shortened V by 3 bases and J by 5 bases, and 13 bases separated the two germline ends. The CDR3 extends over 14 amino acids. The CDR3 DNA reads as TGTGCCAGCAGCCACGGGACACCCAGGACTGAAGCTTTCTTT. As protein: CASSHGTPRTEAFF.

The chain joins TRBV19 to TRBJ2-1; 7 bases fit TRBD2. Germline-derived CDR1 and CDR2 are LNHDA and SQIVND (reference sequence). Germline trimming cut 8 bases from V and 6 bases from J; bases unmatched to any gene: 10. This CDR3 region has 14 residues. The CDR3 DNA is TGTGCCAGTTCCCAAGCGGGAAGGTTCAATGAGCAGTTCTTC. This encodes CASSQAGRFNEQFF. Full variable domain (rest looked up from reference TRBV19 and TRBJ2-1): DGGITQSPKYLFRKEGQNVTLSCEQNLNHDAMYWYRQDPGQGLRLIYYSQIVNDFQKGDIAEGYSVSREKKESFPLTVTSAQKNPTAFYLCASSQAGRFNEQFFGPGTRLTVL.

There are a few counts of this clone. The genes are TRBV28 and TRBJ2-1; TRBD2 might be the D (6 bases). In germline, CDR1 is MDHEN, CDR2 SYDVKM. The CDR3 loop spans 15 amino acids. Trimming left V 10 bases short and J 2 bases short, with 18 bases between. This CDR3 reads CATFLGGRPYNEQFF. Written as DNA, the CDR3 is TGTGCCACTTTTCTGGGGGGACGCCCCTACAATGAGCAGTTCTTC.

This clone showed up just once. J is TRBJ2-2 and V is TRBV9, with D possibly TRBD1 on 5 matching bases. CDR1 is SGDLS, CDR2 YYNGEE, per germline. CDR3 length equals 16 residues. V lost 0 bases, J lost 7 bases, and 16 bases lay in between. This CDR3 is CASSVVGQGRVGELFF. The CDR3 region has the DNA TGTGCCAGCAGCGTAGTAGGGCAGGGCAGGGTCGGGGAGCTGTTTTTT.

The chain links TRBV7-2 to TRBJ1-4; maybe TRBD1 (6 bases). This CDR3 has 15 amino acids. V was pared by 5 bases and J by 7 bases, with 17 bases between. Germline V gives CDR1 SGHTA, CDR2 FQGNSA. The CDR3, as DNA: TGTGCCAGCAGCCCAGTGCAGGGGAGAAGTGAAAAACTGTTTTTT. Amino acids: CASSPVQGRSEKLFF.

This clone was seen once. This rearrangement joins TRBV7-2 to TRBJ1-1; 10 bases are a match to TRBD1. Germline CDR1 and CDR2: SGHTA and FQGNSA. Unmatched junction bases numbered 8, after V lost 4 bases and J lost 6 bases. CDR3 length equals 15 residues. The CDR3 DNA reads as TGTGCCAGCAGCTCCTCCGACAGGGGGCAACCTGAAGCTTTCTTT. Its translation is CASSSSDRGQPEAFF. The full variable domain, with the rest looked up from reference TRBV7-2 and TRBJ1-1, is GAGVSQSPSNKVTEKGKDVELRCDPISGHTALYWYRQSLGQGLEFLIYFQGNSAPDKSGLPSDRFSAERTGGSVSTLTIQRTQQEDSAVYLCASSSSDRGQPEAFFGQGTRLTVV.

The rearrangement uses TRBV3-1 (or the pseudogene TRBV3-2) and TRBJ2-1; a weak D match, TRBD2 (7 bases). The ends were cut back, 2 bases at V and 9 bases at J, with 20 bases in the middle. Germline V gene data show CDR1 as LGHDT and CDR2 as YNNKEL (reference sequence). The CDR3 spans 16 residues. This chain's CDR3 is CASSQFGRGAASEQFF. The CDR3 DNA follows: TGTGCCAGCAGCCAATTCGGACGGGGGGCCGCGAGTGAGCAGTTCTTC.

A single count supports this clone. The CDR3 nucleotides read TGTGCCAGTAGTACACCGGGACAGGGAAGCACAGATACGCAGTATTTT. Translating it yields CASSTPGQGSTDTQYF. The rearrangement uses TRBV19 and TRBJ2-3, with 9 bases aligning to TRBD1. CDR3 size: 16 residues. V shed 4 bases, J shed 0 bases, and the junction held 5 bases outside the gene matches. CDR1 is LNHDA and CDR2 is SQIVND in the germline V gene (reference sequence).

Here the CDR3 reads CASSLGQSYQPQHF. In nucleotides, the CDR3 is TGTGCCAGCAGCTTAGGACAGTCATATCAGCCCCAGCATTTT. The V and J genes are TRBV11-2 and TRBJ1-5; weak D call: TRBD1 (5 bases). The CDR3 is 14 residues long. V lost 1 base, J lost 5 bases, and 9 bases lay in between. Looked up from germline, CDR1 is SGHAT and CDR2 is FQNNGV.

The chain uses TRBV5-5 and TRBJ2-5; tentative D call: TRBD1 (6 bases). V shed 4 bases and J shed 5 bases, with 12 bases lying between them. The germline V gene has CDR1 SGHKS and CDR2 YYEKEE (reference sequence). The CDR3 has 13 residues. CDR3: CASSDRMRETQYF. CDR3 DNA: TGTGCCAGCAGCGACAGGATGAGGGAGACCCAGTACTTC.

The gene calls are TRBV2 and TRBJ2-2; 9 bases line up with TRBD1. This CDR3 is built from 16 residues. Germline CDR1 is SNHLY and CDR2 is FYNNEI. V trimming: 6 bases; J trimming: 4 bases; junction bases outside the gene matches: 9. The CDR3 coding sequence is TGTGCCAGCAGGAAACGCGGACAGGGGAGCACCGGGGAGCTGTTTTTT. It codes for CASRKRGQGSTGELFF.

The chain has TRBV3-1 (or the pseudogene TRBV3-2) and TRBJ1-4; D is unclear. Trimming took off 2 bases at V and 0 bases at J, with 7 bases between the two ends. Germline V lookup: CDR1 LGHDT, CDR2 YNNKEL (reference sequence). The CDR3 contains 15 residues. This CDR3 is CASSQMAATNEKLFF. The CDR3 DNA reads as TGTGCCAGCAGCCAAATGGCTGCAACTAATGAAAAACTGTTTTTT.

This chain connects TRBV9 to TRBJ2-3, with D unresolved. The germline V gene has CDR1 SGDLS and CDR2 YYNGEE. This CDR3 spans 15 amino acids. The germline V and J ends were trimmed by 1 base and 4 bases, with 13 bases remaining between them. This chain's CDR3 is CASSVFEASADTQYF. CDR3 sequence (DNA): TGTGCCAGCAGCGTATTCGAAGCGTCGGCAGATACGCAGTATTTT.

The chain has TRBV28 and TRBJ2-7; tentative D call: TRBD2 (6 bases). With 5 bases removed from V and 4 bases from J, the gap between germline ends came to 18 bases. The CDR3 totals 15 residues. The germline gives CDR1 MDHEN, CDR2 SYDVKM. The CDR3 coding sequence is TGTGCCAGCAGTCACGCCGGGACTGGTCTATACGAGCAGTACTTC. It is translated as CASSHAGTGLYEQYF.

There are a few counts of this clone. The chain combines TRBV7-9 with TRBJ1-1; 7 nucleotides align to TRBD1. Germline CDR1 reads SEHNR; CDR2 reads FQNEAQ (reference sequence). V lost 0 bases to trimming and J lost 4 bases; unmatched junction nucleotides: 8. This CDR3 has 16 amino acids. As DNA, the CDR3 is TGTGCCAGCAGCTTAGCGCTTTGGGCAGGGGGCACTGAAGCTTTCTTT. Amino acids: CASSLALWAGGTEAFF.

The V call is TRBV21-1, the J call TRBJ2-3; the DNA was not used to check the table's D call, TRBD2. TRBV21-1 counts as a pseudogene. The CDR3 spans 17 residues. CDR3 in DNA: TGTGCCAGCAGCGCCCCACGCCTGCGGAGGAAAGAATATACGCAGTATTTT. It is translated as CASSAPRLRRKEYTQYF.

This clone was seen a few times. V and J are TRBV18 and TRBJ1-5, with a tentative D call TRBD1 (5 bases). V lost 3 bases and J lost 0, with 15 bases in between. This CDR3 is 17 amino acids long. Germline CDR1 and CDR2: KGHSH and LQKENI. The CDR3 protein is CASSPTTGHDSNQPQHF. CDR3 bases: TGTGCCAGCTCACCGACAACAGGACACGATAGCAATCAGCCCCAGCATTTT.

This chain links TRBV4-1 with TRBJ2-7; D is ambiguous. The germline V and J ends were trimmed by 0 bases and 4 bases, with 7 bases remaining between them. CDR1 and CDR2 from the germline V gene are MGHRA and YSYEKL. The CDR3 extends over 13 amino acids. This chain's CDR3 is CASSQEIGYEQYF. Here the CDR3 DNA reads TGCGCCAGCAGCCAAGAAATCGGGTACGAGCAGTACTTC.

The chain couples TRBV25-1 to TRBJ1-1, with D tentatively TRBD1 (5 bases). Germline V gene lookup returns CDR1 MGHDK and CDR2 SYGVNS. The ends were cut back, 0 bases at V and 3 bases at J, with 17 bases in the middle. The length of the CDR3 is 17 residues. CDR3 in amino acids: CASSEYRGSGGDTEAFF. CDR3 bases: TGTGCCAGCAGTGAATATCGCGGGTCCGGGGGGGACACTGAAGCTTTCTTT.

This clone turned up a few times. The chain has TRBV10-3 and TRBJ2-1; TRBD1 might be the D (6 bases). The CDR3 loop spans 15 amino acids. The germline V gene has CDR1 ENHRY and CDR2 SYGVKD. V lost 9 bases and J 4 bases, leaving 19 bases between the germline ends. CDR3 protein: CAIMTGTPSYNEQFF. The CDR3 nucleotides are TGTGCCATTATGACCGGGACACCATCATACAATGAGCAGTTCTTC.

This clone was counted many times. This same CDR3 is encoded by further DNA sequences in the sample. The chain has TRBV5-6 and TRBJ1-4; D unresolved. Trimming removed 0 bases at V and 8 bases at J, with 8 bases between. The CDR3 runs 13 residues. Germline V gene data show CDR1 as SGHDT and CDR2 as YYEEEE. In DNA, the CDR3 is TGTGCCAGCAGCTTGGTACGGGAGGAAAAACTGTTTTTT. Encoded protein: CASSLVREEKLFF. Using reference TRBV5-6 and TRBJ1-4 for the parts outside the CDR3, the full variable domain is DAGVTQSPTHLIKTRGQQVTLRCSPKSGHDTVSWYQQALGQGPQFIFQYYEEEERQRGNFPDRFSGHQFPNYSSELNVNALLLGDSALYLCASSLVREEKLFFGSGTQLSVL.

CDR3 amino acids: CARQGGSYNSPLHF. The CDR3 region has the DNA TGTGCCCGTCAAGGGGGCTCCTATAATTCACCCCTCCACTTT. V usage is TRBV30 and J usage is TRBJ1-6; D is possibly TRBD1 (6 bases). The V and J ends lost 8 bases and 0 bases respectively, with 11 bases between them. Germline values: CDR1 GTSNPN, CDR2 SVGIG (reference sequence). This CDR3 spans 14 amino acids. The complete variable domain, with remaining parts taken from reference TRBV30 and TRBJ1-6, reads SQTIHQWPATLVQPVGSPLSLECTVEGTSNPNLYWYRQAAGRGLQLLFYSVGIGQISSEVPQNLSASRPQDRQFILSSKKLLLSDSGFYLCARQGGSYNSPLHFGNGTRLTVT.

V gene TRBV5-8 combines with J gene TRBJ2-5; a weak D match, TRBD2 (6 bases). This CDR3 is 15 amino acids long. Germline V gene sequence: CDR1 SGHTS, CDR2 YDEGEE. Trimming took 2 bases from V and 4 from J, leaving 15 bases between them. DNA of the CDR3: TGTGCCAGCAGCTTATACCAGGGAGCGGGAGAGACCCAGTACTTC. As protein: CASSLYQGAGETQYF.

The rearrangement joins TRBV27 to TRBJ2-3; 14 nucleotides align to TRBD2. Trimming cost V 0 bases and J 4 bases; bases outside gene matches: 0. The CDR3 totals 16 residues. The germline V gene has CDR1 MNHEY and CDR2 SMNVEV (reference sequence). Here the CDR3 reads CASSLSGLAGADTQYF. The CDR3 nucleotides read TGTGCCAGCAGTTTATCGGGACTAGCGGGAGCAGATACGCAGTATTTT.